One sample yielded the 24 T cell receptor beta chains listed below, sequenced in a study of blood T cell repertoires in COVID-19. Repertoires were generated with immunoSEQ multiplex PCR, while TCRdb's copy carries only in-frame clones and drops some. The table shows approximately 190,000 clones, with around nine tenths occurring only once. Sequenced input: peripheral blood. Receptors originate from a man aged 60 to 75 with active or convalescent COVID-19.

V usage is TRBV25-1 and J usage is TRBJ2-7; unclear D gene. Per the germline V gene, CDR1 is MGHDK and CDR2 is SYGVNS. With 3 bases removed from V and 4 bases from J, the gap between germline ends came to 10 bases. This CDR3 spans 13 amino acids. CDR3: CASSEIAQYEQYF. DNA of the CDR3: TGTGCCAGCAGTGAGATAGCCCAGTACGAGCAGTACTTC.

The V and J genes are TRBV7-9 and TRBJ2-1; TRBD2 might be the D (5 bases). The germline V gene has CDR1 SEHNR and CDR2 FQNEAQ (reference sequence). The V gene lost 2 bases and the J gene lost 5 bases, with 10 bases spanning the gap. CDR3 length: 14 amino acids. The chain's CDR3 is CASSLYGLHNEQFF. The CDR3, as DNA: TGTGCCAGCAGCTTATATGGACTCCACAATGAGCAGTTCTTC.

DNA for the CDR3: TGTGCCAGCAGTTGGAAGGGCGGGCTAGGCTACACCTTC. This sequence encodes CASSWKGGLGYTF. The gene calls are TRBV12-3 or TRBV12-4 and TRBJ1-2, with no clear D. CDR3 size: 13 residues. V lost 4 bases and J lost 8, with 14 bases in between.

V and J are TRBV19 and TRBJ2-4; 10 bases match TRBD1. The germline V gene has CDR1 LNHDA and CDR2 SQIVND (reference sequence). The CDR3 spans 12 residues. The ends lost 9 bases at V and 8 bases at J; junction bases unmatched: 4. The CDR3 DNA sequence: TGTGCCAGCCGACAGGGGGCAGACATTCAGTACTTC. Its protein is CASRQGADIQYF.

The rearrangement joins TRBV6-1 to TRBJ2-7, with D possibly matching TRBD1 (6 bases). This CDR3 is built from 14 residues. Trimming pared 1 base from V and 3 bases from J, leaving 10 bases between. CDR1 and CDR2 (germline): MNHNS, SASEGT. CDR3 DNA: TGTGCCAGCAGTGAAGACAGGGTCCGCTACGAGCAGTACTTC. Its translation: CASSEDRVRYEQYF.

This clone came up once. J is TRBJ2-6 and V is TRBV27; the D is unclear. The CDR3 extends over 16 amino acids. Trimming took 2 bases from V and 0 from J, leaving 8 bases between them. Germline V gene data show CDR1 as MNHEY and CDR2 as SMNVEV (reference sequence). The chain's CDR3 is CASSLGPFSGANVLTF. CDR3 DNA sequence: TGTGCCAGCAGTTTAGGGCCTTTCTCTGGGGCCAACGTCCTGACTTTC.

The chain combines TRBV7-9 with TRBJ2-1, with D perhaps matching TRBD1 (5 bases). This CDR3 comprises 16 residues. Between the trimmed V and J ends, which lost 5 bases and 2 bases, there was a span of 16 bases. In germline, CDR1 is SEHNR, CDR2 FQNEAQ (reference sequence). CDR3 bases: TGTGCCAGCAGCCCTAACTGGGGCGGTCCCTACAATGAGCAGTTCTTC. Residues: CASSPNWGGPYNEQFF. The variable domain in full, with the rest retrieved from reference TRBV7-9 and TRBJ2-1, is DTGVSQNPRHKITKRGQNVTFRCDPISEHNRLYWYRQTLGQGPEFLTYFQNEAQLEKSRLLSDRFSAERPKGSFSTLEIQRTEQGDSAMYLCASSPNWGGPYNEQFFGPGTRLTVL.

This chain joins TRBV24-1 and TRBJ2-1, with a possible D match to TRBD2 (6 bases). CDR3 length: 17 residues. Germline-derived CDR1 and CDR2 are KGHDR and SFDVKD. Trimming pared 2 bases from V and 7 bases from J, leaving 20 bases between. This CDR3 is CATSDSTTGTAGNEQFF. As DNA, the CDR3 is TGTGCCACCAGTGATTCTACCACCGGGACCGCGGGGAATGAGCAGTTCTTC.

The rearrangement uses TRBV5-1 and TRBJ1-4; 8 positions agree with TRBD1. V lost 5 bases to trimming and J lost 4 bases; unmatched junction nucleotides: 7. The CDR3 consists of 15 residues. Looked up from germline, CDR1 is SGHRS and CDR2 is YFSETQ. The CDR3 nucleotides are TGCGCCAGCAGTAGGGAGGGACAGGATAATGAAAAACTGTTTTTT. As protein: CASSREGQDNEKLFF.

The chain recombines TRBV7-7 with TRBJ2-5; 8 bases map to TRBD2. Germline V gives CDR1 SSHAT, CDR2 FNYEAQ (reference sequence). The CDR3 length is 14 residues. With 5 bases clipped from V and 5 bases from J, the junction kept 7 bases outside the gene matches. CDR3: CASSPGGAGETQYF. The CDR3 nucleotides are TGTGCCAGCAGCCCCGGGGGGGCCGGGGAGACCCAGTACTTC.

The chain links TRBV3-1 (or the pseudogene TRBV3-2) to TRBJ2-1, with 8 bases identical to TRBD2. This CDR3 has 17 residues. The junction had 8 bases not matched to a gene; V was cut back by 4 bases and J by 0 bases. The germline V gene encodes CDR1 LGHDT and CDR2 YNNKEL (reference sequence). This chain's CDR3 is CASSLLTGGSSYNEQFF. CDR3 sequence (DNA): TGTGCCAGCAGCCTTCTCACGGGGGGGAGCTCCTACAATGAGCAGTTCTTC.

In the case of this clone: Other DNA sequences in the same sample also yield this CDR3. V usage is TRBV12-3 or TRBV12-4 and J usage is TRBJ2-1, with D uncertain. CDR3 length: 11 amino acids. V was cut by 2 bases and J by 8 bases, with 4 bases left in between. The CDR3 sequence is CASSLYYEQFF. CDR3 DNA: TGTGCCAGCAGTTTATACTATGAGCAGTTCTTC.

This clone has a handful of counts. This CDR3 is CASTRDRAETQYF. As DNA, the CDR3 is TGTGCCAGCACCCGCGACAGGGCAGAGACCCAGTACTTC. V usage is TRBV5-4 and J usage is TRBJ2-5; 7 bases align to TRBD1. Losses at the gene ends were 6 bases for V and 4 bases for J; bases not matched to a gene: 6. The CDR3 is made up of 13 amino acids. Germline CDR1 is SGHNT and CDR2 is YYREEE (reference sequence).

In DNA, the CDR3 is TGTGCCAGCAGTTATGACTCGGGGGGGAGCTCCTACGAGCAGTACTTC. Its protein is CASSYDSGGSSYEQYF. V is TRBV6-6 and J is TRBJ2-7; 8 bases fit TRBD2. The trim removed 3 bases at V and 0 bases at J, leaving 7 bases unmatched. Germline V gene sequence: CDR1 MNHNY, CDR2 SVGAGI (reference sequence). This CDR3 is 16 amino acids long.

This clone has more than one count but fewer than ten. The chain recombines TRBV10-3 with TRBJ1-1, with TRBD1 matching 7 bases. V was clipped by 10 bases and J by 3 bases; unmatched bases: 8. CDR1 and CDR2 (germline): ENHRY, SYGVKD. The CDR3 covers 13 residues. CDR3 in amino acids: CATGGTEDTEAFF. The CDR3, as DNA: TGTGCCACGGGGGGGACAGAGGACACTGAAGCTTTCTTT.

The chain combines TRBV6-1 with TRBJ1-5, with D perhaps TRBD1 (5 bases). Germline assignment: CDR1 MNHNS and CDR2 SASEGT. The CDR3 spans 16 residues. The germline V and J ends were trimmed by 1 base and 2 bases, with 12 bases remaining between them. In DNA form, the CDR3 reads TGTGCCAGCAGTGAAGGGGCAGGGATTGGCAATCAGCCCCAGCATTTT. It specifies CASSEGAGIGNQPQHF.

The chain has TRBV24-1 and TRBJ2-1; 7 bases are a match to TRBD2. Looked up from germline, CDR1 is KGHDR and CDR2 is SFDVKD. With 6 bases clipped from V and 0 bases from J, the junction kept 7 bases outside the gene matches. This CDR3 contains 16 residues. The CDR3 DNA reads as TGTGCCACCAGTTCCAGCGGGGCAAGCTCCTACAATGAGCAGTTCTTC. This gives the protein CATSSSGASSYNEQFF.

The V and J genes are TRBV13 and TRBJ2-5; D is possibly TRBD1 (5 bases). CDR3 length: 14 residues. The germline CDR1 and CDR2 sequences are PRHDT and FYEKMQ (reference sequence). V was clipped by 0 bases and J by 5 bases, with 10 bases between them. The CDR3 sequence: CASSLGQGFETQYF. CDR3 nucleotides: TGTGCCAGCAGCTTAGGGCAGGGTTTCGAGACCCAGTACTTC.

V is TRBV5-1 and J is TRBJ2-5; TRBD2 matches at 8 bases. The CDR3 is made up of 15 amino acids. The germline V gene has CDR1 SGHRS and CDR2 YFSETQ. Unmatched junction bases numbered 10, after V lost 5 bases and J lost 4 bases. The CDR3 sequence is CASSSGGALGETQYF. The CDR3 DNA follows: TGCGCCAGCAGTTCCGGGGGGGCCCTGGGAGAGACCCAGTACTTC.

This chain uses TRBV5-1 with TRBJ2-3; 10 nucleotides match TRBD2. The trim removed 2 bases at V and 5 bases at J, leaving 5 bases unmatched. Looked up from germline, CDR1 is SGHRS and CDR2 is YFSETQ. This CDR3 is built from 15 residues. The CDR3 here is CASSFSSSGGDTQYF. The CDR3 nucleotides are TGCGCCAGCAGCTTCTCTTCTAGCGGGGGAGATACGCAGTATTTT.

This rearrangement joins TRBV6-5 to TRBJ2-5; D may be TRBD1 (5 bases). The CDR3 length is 14 residues. CDR1 and CDR2 (germline): MNHEY, SVGAGI. V lost 7 bases and J lost 4, with 16 bases in between. The CDR3 coding sequence is TGTGCCAGCACCTCAGGGATGACAATAGAGACCCAGTACTTC. Residues: CASTSGMTIETQYF.

This clone was observed a handful of times. The chain uses TRBV2 and TRBJ1-2, with a possible D match to TRBD1 (5 bases). The CDR3 extends over 12 amino acids. Trimming took 5 bases from V and 8 from J, leaving 12 bases between them. Looked up from germline, CDR1 is SNHLY and CDR2 is FYNNEI. This CDR3 reads CASSRGREGYTF. CDR3 DNA: TGTGCCAGCAGTAGGGGCCGAGAGGGCTACACCTTC.

V usage is TRBV12-3 or TRBV12-4 and J usage is TRBJ1-1; TRBD1 matches at 9 bases. CDR3 length: 13 residues. J was trimmed by 4 bases and V by 8 bases; bases with no gene match: 5. The CDR3 region has the DNA TGTGCCAGCGGCTGGACAGGGGCCACTGAAGCTTTCTTT. Translated: CASGWTGATEAFF.

The rearrangement links TRBV2 to TRBJ1-4, with 7 nucleotides matching TRBD1. CDR1 is SNHLY and CDR2 is FYNNEI in the germline V gene. The CDR3 extends over 16 amino acids. The ends lost 3 bases at V and 4 bases at J; junction bases unmatched: 8. The CDR3 DNA reads as TGTGCCAGCAGTGAGAGAGGGGGCGGATATAATGAAAAACTGTTTTTT. As protein: CASSERGGGYNEKLFF.